This T cell receptor (beta chain) comes out of a study of T-cell reconstitution after alpha-beta-depleted transplantation in children. Study results and caveats: It was reported that alpha-beta T cells came from several hundred expanded graft clones (about two months after transplant). The study traced high day-60 TCRbeta diversity in some patients to surviving recipient T cells and thymic progenitors. T-cell numbers and diversity one year post-transplant derived largely from freshly generated T cells.

This CDR3 has 14 residues. Unmatched junction bases numbered 4, after V lost 0 bases and J lost 3 bases. Germline loops: CDR1 DFQATT, CDR2 SNEGSKA (reference sequence). Preparing the TCRbeta library involved the use of unique molecular identifiers. TCRdb re-called the PCR reads with MiXCR, one entry per CDR3 protein. The sample consists of 200,000 to 300,000 distinct CDR3 sequences, around 25% of them appearing once. This clonotype was recorded at least ten times. Its antigen remains unknown. This receptor was taken from a girl aged 2 to 9 with Fanconi anemia, due to receive a stem cell transplant. The sequencing here drew on PBMCs, taken before TCRalphabeta/CD19-depleted stem cell transplant. The V and J genes are TRBV20-1 and TRBJ2-7; 8 bases match TRBD1. CDR3 region: CSARDRRGLYEQYF. CDR3 sequence (DNA): TGCAGTGCTAGAGATCGCAGGGGGCTCTACGAGCAGTACTTC.